The present T cell receptor (beta chain) was sequenced within a study of neoadjuvant anti-PD-1 for oral cavity cancer. Here immunoSEQ multiplex PCR was the method, and the copy in TCRdb shows in-frame clones only, minus some. The sample has thousands of clones, just under 75% seen once. Note on this clone: No antigen is known for it.

Deletions cut 3 bases from V and 6 bases from J, with 19 bases between. CDR3 length: 15 residues. From germline, CDR1 is SGHRS and CDR2 YFSETQ. Study results and limitations: Only three patients per response group were TCR-analyzed; validation needed.

V is TRBV5-1 and J is TRBJ2-7; D perhaps matches TRBD1 (5 bases). The sequence came from a person aged 40-85 years with oral cavity squamous cell carcinoma. Sequenced material: PBMCs, taken before nivolumab (anti-PD-1) treatment. The CDR3 DNA follows: TGCGCCAGCAGCTGGACCGGGCCAGGGAACGCCGAGCAGTACTTC. Translated: CASSWTGPGNAEQYF.